What follows is one TCR beta chain and its context. What it binds is unknown. Per the germline V gene, CDR1 is LNHNV and CDR2 is YYDKDF (reference sequence). This CDR3 is 16 amino acids long. V dropped 0 bases and J dropped 8 bases, with 19 bases sitting between them. This record comes from a study of CD8 T cells in ankylosing spondylitis. General study points: Clones that were linked to disease were CD8+ and were relatively rare in peripheral blood. Significant enrichment of disease-linked clones was reported in matched ankylosing spondylitis synovial fluid. Ankylosing spondylitis blood appeared to carry a characteristic TCR beta motif of roughly eight highly homologous variants.

Libraries of TCR beta came from quantitative 5'-RACE with molecular barcodes. TCRdb reprocessed the 5' RACE reads with MiXCR, giving one entry per CDR3 protein. The sample lists some 240,000 distinct CDR3 sequences, about 6.7% seen once, with 13% to 15% in the top ten. The origin of this receptor is a male donor with ankylosing spondylitis. The sample taken for sequencing was blood, either unsorted or a sorted T cell fraction (not recorded which). The chain links TRBV15 to TRBJ1-2, with D possibly matching TRBD1 (6 bases). CDR3 residues: CATSRDSRTVYEGYTF. Written as DNA, the CDR3 is TGTGCCACCAGCAGAGATTCCCGGACAGTTTATGAAGGCTACACCTTC. Filled out from reference TRBV15 and TRBJ1-2, the complete variable domain reads DAMVIQNPRYQVTQFGKPVTLSCSQTLNHNVMYWYQQKSSQAPKLLFHYYDKDFNNEADTPDNFQSRRPNTSFCFLDIRSPGLGDTAMYLCATSRDSRTVYEGYTFGSGTRLTVV.